The clone carrying this T cell receptor (beta chain) was observed a few times. The library targeted TCRbeta and was prepared with unique molecular identifiers. TCRdb independently ran MiXCR on the PCR reads; one entry per CDR3 protein. This repertoire shows 150,000 to 200,000 distinct CDR3 sequences, less than 8% found once; its top ten account for 3% to 3.5%. This sample stems from a study of T-cell reconstitution after alpha-beta-depleted transplantation in children. The source was PBMCs from the stem cell graft donor, collected from the stem cell graft. The receptor was isolated from a human donor who donated a stem cell graft to a child with Wiskott-Aldrich syndrome.

The CDR3 nucleotides are TGTGCCAGCAGCGTACTTGGTCCTGGAAACACCATATATTTT. It is translated as CASSVLGPGNTIYF. This chain links TRBV5-5 with TRBJ1-3; D is ambiguous. V was shortened by 4 bases and J by 2 bases, with 10 bases between the two germline ends. CDR3 length: 14 residues. Germline-derived CDR1 and CDR2 are SGHKS and YYEKEE (reference sequence).